The 21 T cell receptor beta chains below were found in one sample sequenced in a study of control samples from healthy donors and cancer patients. Assay: immunoSEQ multiplex PCR; the TCRdb copy retains only in-frame clones and omits some. The table includes 150,000 to 200,000 clones, around 91% detected once. Sequencing input: blood. The receptors were gathered from a woman aged 45-60 years in good health.

The chain has TRBV4-2 and TRBJ1-1; possibly TRBD1 for D (6 bases). Germline-derived CDR1 and CDR2 are LGHNA and YNFKEQ. The CDR3 is 14 amino acids. Trimming cost V 0 bases and J 9 bases, with 14 bases left between them. The CDR3: CASSQDSEGVKAFF. The DNA of the CDR3 is TGTGCCAGCAGCCAAGACAGTGAGGGGGTGAAAGCTTTCTTT.

The chain couples TRBV5-1 to TRBJ2-1, with D tentatively TRBD2 (6 bases). Germline V gives CDR1 SGHRS, CDR2 YFSETQ. The CDR3 runs 13 residues. Between the trimmed V and J ends, which lost 5 bases and 7 bases, there was a span of 13 bases. DNA of the CDR3: TGCGCCAGCAGGGAGGGGCCGGGGAATGAGCAGTTCTTC. This gives the protein CASREGPGNEQFF.

The chain couples TRBV5-5 to TRBJ1-4, with 7 bases identical to TRBD1. Germline V CDR1 and CDR2: SGHKS, YYEKEE (reference sequence). V lost 2 bases, J lost 5 bases, and 6 bases stayed unmatched. The CDR3 is 15 amino acids. CDR3 coding DNA: TGTGCCAGCAGCTTAGAGACAGGGAACAATGAAAAACTGTTTTTT. Translated: CASSLETGNNEKLFF. Full variable domain (remainder filled in from reference TRBV5-5 and TRBJ1-4): DAGVTQSPTHLIKTRGQQVTLRCSPISGHKSVSWYQQVLGQGPQFIFQYYEKEERGRGNFPDRFSARQFPNYSSELNVNALLLGDSALYLCASSLETGNNEKLFFGSGTQLSVL.

The chain is built from TRBV6-5 and TRBJ1-2, with 8 bases matching TRBD1. In germline, CDR1 is MNHEY, CDR2 SVGAGI. V shed 3 bases and J 4 bases; nucleotides not matched to a gene: 7. The CDR3 spans 15 residues. The CDR3 sequence: CASSYSNRGVYGYTF. CDR3 DNA: TGTGCCAGCAGTTATTCAAACAGGGGGGTCTATGGCTACACCTTC.

This clone has only one observation. The gene calls are TRBV19 and TRBJ1-5; 8 bases fit TRBD1. J gave up 0 bases and V 4 bases, and 2 bases lay outside the gene matches. This CDR3 is built from 15 residues. The germline CDR1 and CDR2 sequences are LNHDA and SQIVND (reference sequence). CDR3 nucleotides: TGTGCCAGTAGTAGGGGACAGGATAGCAATCAGCCCCAGCATTTT. Translation: CASSRGQDSNQPQHF.

In this sample, this clone turned up once. Other DNA sequences of this sample code for an identical CDR3. The chain combines TRBV18 with TRBJ2-5, with 13 bases identical to TRBD2. The CDR3 length is 15 residues. V trimming: 6 bases; J trimming: 2 bases; junction bases outside the gene matches: 3. The germline V gene has CDR1 KGHSH and CDR2 LQKENI. In DNA, the CDR3 is TGTGCCAGCTCCCCGGGACTAGCGGGGCAAGAGACCCAGTACTTC. It translates to CASSPGLAGQETQYF.

The chain is built from TRBV7-3 and TRBJ2-1, with 8 bases lining up with TRBD2. Per the germline V gene, CDR1 is SGHTA and CDR2 is FQGTGA. The V segment lost 5 bases and the J segment 4 bases; nucleotides outside the gene matches: 10. The CDR3 has 16 amino acids. The CDR3 sequence is CASSGGLAGPYNEQFF. For the CDR3, the DNA is TGTGCCAGCAGCGGGGGATTAGCGGGACCTTACAATGAGCAGTTCTTC. The variable domain in full, completed from reference TRBV7-3 and TRBJ2-1, reads GAGVSQTPSNKVTEKGKYVELRCDPISGHTALYWYRQSLGQGPEFLIYFQGTGAADDSGLPNDRFFAVRPEGSVSTLKIQRTERGDSAVYLCASSGGLAGPYNEQFFGPGTRLTVL.

The chain carries TRBV7-9 and TRBJ2-7; 7 bases line up with TRBD2. Unmatched junction bases numbered 10, after V lost 4 bases and J lost 7 bases. CDR3 length equals 14 residues. Germline lookup yields CDR1 SEHNR and CDR2 FQNEAQ (reference sequence). CDR3 DNA: TGTGCCAGCAGCTCGTCGGGACTACCTGAAGAGCAGTACTTC. This codes for CASSSSGLPEEQYF.

CDR3 loop: CASSFGRLAKNIQYF. As DNA, the CDR3 is TGTGCCAGCAGTTTTGGACGGTTAGCCAAAAACATTCAGTACTTC. J is TRBJ2-4 and V is TRBV28; D uncertain. This CDR3 has 15 residues. The V gene lost 3 bases and the J gene lost 0 bases, with 9 bases spanning the gap. Looked up from germline, CDR1 is MDHEN and CDR2 is SYDVKM.

V is TRBV28 and J is TRBJ1-4; TRBD1 might be the D (5 bases). Germline-derived CDR1 and CDR2 are MDHEN and SYDVKM. Between the trimmed V and J ends, which lost 2 bases and 4 bases, there was a span of 8 bases. This CDR3 is built from 14 residues. CDR3 sequence (DNA): TGTGCCAGCAGTTTAATGGGACTTAATGAAAAACTGTTTTTT. This translates into CASSLMGLNEKLFF. The entire variable domain, with the rest obtained from reference TRBV28 and TRBJ1-4, is as follows: DVKVTQSSRYLVKRTGEKVFLECVQDMDHENMFWYRQDPGLGLRLIYFSYDVKMKEKGDIPEGYSVSREKKERFSLILESASTNQTSMYLCASSLMGLNEKLFFGSGTQLSVL.

The chain uses TRBV2 and TRBJ1-4; D gene uncertain. Germline assignment: CDR1 SNHLY and CDR2 FYNNEI. This CDR3 is 15 amino acids long. The V and J ends lost 5 bases and 0 bases respectively, with 10 bases between them. CDR3 region: CASSSTPATNEKLFF. As DNA, the CDR3 is TGTGCCAGCAGTTCCACCCCCGCAACTAATGAAAAACTGTTTTTT. The complete variable domain, with remaining parts taken from reference TRBV2 and TRBJ1-4, reads EPEVTQTPSHQVTQMGQEVILRCVPISNHLYFYWYRQILGQKVEFLVSFYNNEISEKSEIFDDQFSVERPDGSNFTLKIRSTKLEDSAMYFCASSSTPATNEKLFFGSGTQLSVL.

The V gene is TRBV7-2, the J gene TRBJ1-4; D is perhaps TRBD1 (5 bases). Germline CDR1 SGHTA, CDR2 FQGNSA. This CDR3 is built from 13 residues. Trimming took off 8 bases at V and 1 base at J, with 8 bases between the two ends. CDR3 in amino acids: CASQGQTNEKLFF. CDR3 in DNA: TGTGCCAGCCAGGGCCAAACTAATGAAAAACTGTTTTTT.

In its sample, this clone is medium-sized (0.01 to 0.1%). The chain uses TRBV24-1 and TRBJ2-7; D is unresolved. V lost 3 bases and J 6 bases, leaving 11 bases between the germline ends. Germline CDR1 reads KGHDR; CDR2 reads SFDVKD. The length of the CDR3 is 13 residues. The CDR3 DNA sequence: TGTGCCACCAGTGATCACCCCGCAACCGAGCAGTACTTC. Encoded protein: CATSDHPATEQYF.

V usage is TRBV6-2 or TRBV6-3 and J usage is TRBJ1-1, with D hard to call. Between the trimmed V and J ends, which lost 2 bases and 7 bases, there was a span of 23 bases. The CDR3 contains 17 residues. CDR1 is MNHEY and CDR2 is SVGEGT in the germline V gene. In nucleotides, the CDR3 is TGTGCCAGCAGTTACGGGGTGGAACTTGGACGGAGAGGTGAAGCTTTCTTT. This sequence encodes CASSYGVELGRRGEAFF.

In DNA, the CDR3 is TGTGCCAGCAGTTACTTTACCAGGGGGCATTGGACTGAAGCTTTCTTT. Its translation: CASSYFTRGHWTEAFF. The chain carries TRBV6-5 and TRBJ1-1, with 8 bases matching TRBD1. The CDR3 totals 16 residues. Per germline, CDR1 MNHEY and CDR2 SVGAGI. The junction had 9 bases not matched to a gene; V was cut back by 1 base and J by 5 bases.

The V call is TRBV24-1, the J call TRBJ2-7, with D possibly TRBD1 on 5 matching bases. CDR3 length: 12 residues. CDR1 is KGHDR, CDR2 SFDVKD, per germline. V shed 3 bases and J shed 8 bases, with 10 bases lying between them. The CDR3 loop reads CATSDGATKQYF. DNA of the CDR3: TGTGCCACCAGTGATGGGGCTACGAAGCAGTACTTC.

V and J are TRBV3-1 (or the pseudogene TRBV3-2) and TRBJ2-1; D gene unclear. Deletions cut 1 base from V and 10 bases from J, with 11 bases between. This CDR3 comprises 13 residues. Germline CDR1 is LGHDT and CDR2 is YNNKEL (reference sequence). The DNA for the CDR3 is TGTGCCAGCAGCCAAGTCGAGTCTAGAGAGCAGTTCTTC. Translating gives CASSQVESREQFF.

The rearrangement uses TRBV28 and TRBJ2-2; D is possibly TRBD2 (6 bases). CDR1 MDHEN and CDR2 SYDVKM come from the germline V gene. This CDR3 has 15 residues. Between the trimmed V and J ends, which lost 5 bases and 4 bases, there was a span of 14 bases. The CDR3, as DNA: TGTGCCAGCAGTATCGGGGGATTGGGCACCGGGGAGCTGTTTTTT. It encodes CASSIGGLGTGELFF.

This sequence joins TRBV4-3 and TRBJ2-2; D uncertain. The V end lost 6 bases, the J end lost 0 bases, and 8 bases lay between the germline ends. Germline V gives CDR1 LGHNA, CDR2 YSLEER. The CDR3 covers 14 residues. DNA of the CDR3: TGCGCCAGCAGTCCTCCGGCGAACACCGGGGAGCTGTTTTTT. It is translated as CASSPPANTGELFF.

The genes are TRBV10-3 and TRBJ2-7; D unclear. Germline values: CDR1 ENHRY, CDR2 SYGVKD. CDR3 size: 19 residues. V was shortened by 0 bases and J by 0 bases, with 21 bases between the two germline ends. The CDR3 protein is CAISESSYATAHTSYEQYF. The CDR3 DNA reads TGTGCCATCAGTGAGTCCTCCTATGCGACCGCGCACACCTCCTACGAGCAGTACTTC.

The chain recombines TRBV6-5 with TRBJ2-7, with 7 bases fitting TRBD1. The CDR3 is made up of 16 amino acids. Germline CDR1 MNHEY, CDR2 SVGAGI. V dropped 2 bases and J dropped 2; count of bases not matched to a gene: 9. This chain's CDR3 is CASSYRGGHLTYEQYF. The CDR3 DNA follows: TGTGCCAGCAGTTACCGAGGGGGCCATTTAACCTACGAGCAGTACTTC.